The T cell receptor beta chain described here comes from a study of OX40 agonist ivuxolimab in advanced cancers. About the study: The dose-escalation cohort had hepatocellular carcinoma, melanoma, renal cell or head and neck cancer. Study observations and caveats: CD4+ T cells averaged fewer expanded clones than CD8+ T cells.

The germline V and J ends were trimmed by 0 bases and 4 bases, with 10 bases remaining between them. CDR1 SGDLS and CDR2 YYNGEE come from the germline V gene. CDR3 length: 15 residues. Libraries were prepared by immunoSEQ multiplex PCR; TCRdb keeps only in-frame clonotypes and omits some of them. The sample contains some 86,000 clones, 70% to 90% of which appear only once. Concerning this clone: The antigen is not known.

Sequenced material: CD4+ or CD8+ T cells sorted from blood, taken in a trial of the OX40 agonist ivuxolimab. The chain recombines TRBV9 with TRBJ2-2; D perhaps matches TRBD2 (5 bases). The clonotype comes from an adult with an advanced solid tumor such as melanoma, head and neck, liver or kidney cancer. CDR3 region: CASSVDEGITGELFF. In nucleotides, the CDR3 is TGTGCCAGCAGCGTAGATGAGGGAATCACCGGGGAGCTGTTTTTT. Combining the CDR3 with reference TRBV9 and TRBJ2-2 gives the whole variable domain DSGVTQTPKHLITATGQRVTLRCSPRSGDLSVYWYQQSLDQGLQFLIQYYNGEERAKGNILERFSAQQFPDLHSELNLSSLELGDSALYFCASSVDEGITGELFFGEGSRLTVL.